This TCR beta chain stems from a study of blood T cells in healthy people across ages. Findings and limits, study-wide: Estimates drawn from one million T cells were deemed to understate diversity.

The second PCR ran about 6 to 12 cycles with a sample-barcoded 5' primer and J-beta primers. TCRdb used MiXCR to reprocess the 5' RACE reads, holding one entry per CDR3 protein. The sample shows hundreds of thousands of distinct CDR3 sequences, 35% to 50% of them seen only once. Of note for this clonotype: What it binds is unknown.

This CDR3 comprises 14 residues. V was trimmed by 3 bases and J by 7 bases, leaving 10 bases between them. From germline, CDR1 is SGHTA and CDR2 FQGNSA. Donors were healthy Caucasian individuals from Russia aged about 6 to 100. A minimum of 5 micrograms of total RNA was extracted per sample. Sequenced material: blood. The gene calls are TRBV7-2 and TRBJ1-6; unclear D gene. This clonotype originated in an elderly man in good health. The CDR3 DNA sequence: TGTGCCAGCAGCTTGTCCCCATCAAATTCACCCCTCCACTTT. Amino acid sequence: CASSLSPSNSPLHF.